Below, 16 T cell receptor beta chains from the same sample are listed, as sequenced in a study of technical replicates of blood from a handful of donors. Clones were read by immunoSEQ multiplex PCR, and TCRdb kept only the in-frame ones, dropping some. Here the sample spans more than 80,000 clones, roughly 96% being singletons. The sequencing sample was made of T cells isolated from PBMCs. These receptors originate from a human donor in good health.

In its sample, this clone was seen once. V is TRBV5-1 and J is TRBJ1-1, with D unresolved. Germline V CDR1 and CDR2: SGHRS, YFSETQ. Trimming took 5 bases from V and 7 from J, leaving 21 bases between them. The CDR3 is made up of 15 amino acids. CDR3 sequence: CASRVLQSGAVEAFF. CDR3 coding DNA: TGCGCCAGCAGAGTGCTACAATCGGGAGCTGTTGAAGCTTTCTTT.

CDR3 amino acids: CASRIRGSTDTQYF. The DNA for the CDR3 is TGTGCCAGCAGAATACGGGGTAGCACAGATACGCAGTATTTT. The rearrangement uses TRBV2 and TRBJ2-3, with a weak D call TRBD2 (5 bases). V lost 6 bases, J lost 0 bases, and 10 bases lay in between. CDR1 and CDR2 from the germline V gene are SNHLY and FYNNEI. CDR3 length equals 14 residues.

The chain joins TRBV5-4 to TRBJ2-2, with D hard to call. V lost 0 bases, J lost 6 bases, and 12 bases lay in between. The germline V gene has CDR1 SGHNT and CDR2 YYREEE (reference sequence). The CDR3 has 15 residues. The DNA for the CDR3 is TGTGCCAGCAGCTTGGATGACAAAAGGTCCGGGGAGCTGTTTTTT. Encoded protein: CASSLDDKRSGELFF.

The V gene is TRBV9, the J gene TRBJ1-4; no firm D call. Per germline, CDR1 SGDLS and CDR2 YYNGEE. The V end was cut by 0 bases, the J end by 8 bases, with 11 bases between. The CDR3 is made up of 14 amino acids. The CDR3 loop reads CASSVDPTMEKLFF. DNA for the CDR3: TGTGCCAGCAGCGTAGACCCTACTATGGAAAAACTGTTTTTT.

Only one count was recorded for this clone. CDR3 coding DNA: TGCGCCAGCAGCGGATCCGGGACAGGGGCCTACAATGAGCAGTTCTTC. The encoded protein is CASSGSGTGAYNEQFF. This chain uses TRBV5-1 with TRBJ2-1; 10 bases map to TRBD1. The length of the CDR3 is 16 residues. Germline V gene data show CDR1 as SGHRS and CDR2 as YFSETQ. V dropped 4 bases and J dropped 2; count of bases not matched to a gene: 6.

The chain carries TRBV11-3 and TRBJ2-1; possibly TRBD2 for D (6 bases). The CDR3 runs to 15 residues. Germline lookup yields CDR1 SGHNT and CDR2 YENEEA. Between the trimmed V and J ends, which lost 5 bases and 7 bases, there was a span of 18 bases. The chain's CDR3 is CASSPPGKGRNEQFF. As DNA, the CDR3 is TGTGCCAGCAGCCCGCCGGGAAAGGGGAGGAATGAGCAGTTCTTC.

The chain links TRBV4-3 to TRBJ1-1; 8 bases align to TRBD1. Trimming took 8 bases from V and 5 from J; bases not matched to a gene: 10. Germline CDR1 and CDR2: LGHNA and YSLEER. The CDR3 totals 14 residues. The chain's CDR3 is CASRRGTGNTEAFF. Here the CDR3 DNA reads TGCGCCAGCCGCAGAGGGACAGGAAATACTGAAGCTTTCTTT.

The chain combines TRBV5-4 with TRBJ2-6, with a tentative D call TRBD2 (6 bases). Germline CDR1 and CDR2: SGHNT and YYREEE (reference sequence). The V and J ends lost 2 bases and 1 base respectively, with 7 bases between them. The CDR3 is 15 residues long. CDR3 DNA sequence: TGTGCCAGCAGCTTTCGGGGGTCTGGGGCCAACGTCCTGACTTTC. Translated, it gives CASSFRGSGANVLTF.

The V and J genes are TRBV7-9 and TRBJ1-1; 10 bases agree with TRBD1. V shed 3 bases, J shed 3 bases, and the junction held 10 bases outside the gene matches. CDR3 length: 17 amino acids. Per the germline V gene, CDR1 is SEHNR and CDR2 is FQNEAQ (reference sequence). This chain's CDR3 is CASSFGQGVRYDTEAFF. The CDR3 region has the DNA TGTGCCAGCAGCTTTGGACAGGGGGTAAGGTATGACACTGAAGCTTTCTTT.

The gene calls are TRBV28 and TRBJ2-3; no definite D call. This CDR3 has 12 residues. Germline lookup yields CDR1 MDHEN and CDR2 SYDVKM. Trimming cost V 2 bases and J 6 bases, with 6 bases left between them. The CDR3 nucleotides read TGTGCCAGCAGTTTACGGGTGGATACGCAGTATTTT. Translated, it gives CASSLRVDTQYF.

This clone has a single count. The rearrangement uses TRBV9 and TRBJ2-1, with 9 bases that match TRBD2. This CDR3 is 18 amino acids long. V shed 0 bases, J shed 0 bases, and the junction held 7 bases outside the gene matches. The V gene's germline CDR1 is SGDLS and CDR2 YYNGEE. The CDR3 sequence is CASSVEGLAGSSYNEQFF. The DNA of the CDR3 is TGTGCCAGCAGCGTAGAGGGGCTAGCGGGAAGCTCCTACAATGAGCAGTTCTTC.

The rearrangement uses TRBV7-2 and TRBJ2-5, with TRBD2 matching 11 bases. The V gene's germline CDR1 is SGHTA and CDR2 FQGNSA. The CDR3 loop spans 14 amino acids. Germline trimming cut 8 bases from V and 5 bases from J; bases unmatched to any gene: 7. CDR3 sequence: CASRTSGRWETQYF. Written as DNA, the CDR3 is TGTGCCAGCCGAACTAGCGGGAGATGGGAGACCCAGTACTTC.

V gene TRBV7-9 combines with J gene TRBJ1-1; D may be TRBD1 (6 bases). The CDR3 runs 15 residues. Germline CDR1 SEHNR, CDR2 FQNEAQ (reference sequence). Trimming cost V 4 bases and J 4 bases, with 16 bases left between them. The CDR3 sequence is CASSSITGTTTEAFF. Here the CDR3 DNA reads TGTGCCAGCAGCTCAATTACAGGGACAACCACTGAAGCTTTCTTT.

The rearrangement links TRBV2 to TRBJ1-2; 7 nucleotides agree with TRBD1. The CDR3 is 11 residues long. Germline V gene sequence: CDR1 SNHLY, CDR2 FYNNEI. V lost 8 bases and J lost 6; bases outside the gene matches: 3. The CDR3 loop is CASQQGNGYTF. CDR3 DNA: TGTGCCAGCCAACAGGGGAATGGCTACACCTTC. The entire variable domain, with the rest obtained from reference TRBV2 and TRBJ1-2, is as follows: EPEVTQTPSHQVTQMGQEVILRCVPISNHLYFYWYRQILGQKVEFLVSFYNNEISEKSEIFDDQFSVERPDGSNFTLKIRSTKLEDSAMYFCASQQGNGYTFGSGTRLTVV.

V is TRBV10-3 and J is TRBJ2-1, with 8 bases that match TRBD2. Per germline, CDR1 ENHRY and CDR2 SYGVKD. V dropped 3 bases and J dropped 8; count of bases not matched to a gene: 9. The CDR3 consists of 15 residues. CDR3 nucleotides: TGTGCCATCAGTGACGGGGGGGACTCACGTCATGAGCAGTTCTTC. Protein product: CAISDGGDSRHEQFF.

DNA of the CDR3: TGTGCCAGCGCCAAGGGGACTGAAGCTTTCTTT. Amino acid sequence: CASAKGTEAFF. The genes are TRBV6-1 and TRBJ1-1; D might be TRBD1 (5 bases). The CDR3 consists of 11 residues. The V end was cut by 8 bases, the J end by 5 bases, with 9 bases between. Germline CDR1 and CDR2: MNHNS and SASEGT.